Given below is one T cell receptor beta chain in context. The sample originates from a study of blood T cell repertoires in COVID-19. The ends were cut back, 1 base at V and 0 bases at J, with 14 bases in the middle. The CDR3 has 17 amino acids. Germline CDR1 is SGHNT and CDR2 is YYREEE (reference sequence). Method: immunoSEQ multiplex PCR; TCRdb's copy keeps in-frame clones and lacks some. The table shows about 83,000 clones, with 70% to 90% occurring only once. The J gene is TRBJ1-3, the V gene TRBV5-4; D possibly corresponds to TRBD1 (6 bases). Sequences were obtained from peripheral blood. The TCR sequence derives from an older man with active or convalescent COVID-19. As DNA, the CDR3 is TGTGCCAGCAGCTTGTATCCGACAGGAAGCTCTGGAAACACCATATATTTT. Protein: CASSLYPTGSSGNTIYF. The full variable domain, completed using reference TRBV5-4 and TRBJ1-3, is ETGVTQSPTHLIKTRGQQVTLRCSSQSGHNTVSWYQQALGQGPQFIFQYYREEENGRGNFPPRFSGLQFPNYSSELNVNALELDDSALYLCASSLYPTGSSGNTIYFGEGSWLTVV.